This TCR beta chain is drawn from a study of CD8 T cells in ankylosing spondylitis. Germline lookup yields CDR1 SGHVS and CDR2 FQNEAQ. Between the trimmed V and J ends, which lost 5 bases and 9 bases, there was a span of 11 bases. CDR3 length: 12 amino acids. As to this clonotype: Its matching antigen is unknown.

Study-level findings and limits: Disease-linked clones were reportedly significantly enriched in matched ankylosing spondylitis synovial fluid. Previous work reported some of these motif variants in the synovial fluid and blood of reactive arthritis. Disease-linked clones bore a CD8+ phenotype, appearing relatively rarely in peripheral blood. A TCR beta motif of roughly eight highly homologous variants appeared characteristic of ankylosing spondylitis blood.

In making TCR beta libraries, quantitative 5'-RACE with molecular barcodes was used. TCRdb independently ran MiXCR on the 5' RACE reads; one entry per CDR3 protein. The top ten clones hold roughly a sixth of a sample with a few hundred thousand distinct CDR3 sequences, approximately 20% of them seen once. The chain has TRBV7-8 and TRBJ1-5; the D is unclear. The specimen sequenced was blood, either unsorted or a sorted T cell fraction (not recorded which). This sequence originates from a male donor with ankylosing spondylitis. The CDR3 region is CASSPPLAPQHF. The CDR3 bases are TGTGCCAGCAGCCCACCCCTGGCGCCCCAGCATTTT.